A selection of T cell receptor beta chains follows, all from one sample in a study of T cells in Graves' hyperthyroidism and ophthalmopathy. TCRdb independently ran MiXCR on the multiplex PCR reads; one entry per CDR3 protein. The sample carries a few hundred thousand distinct CDR3 sequences, 15% to 19% recorded once. Sequencing used blood. These receptors were obtained from a woman in her thirties with Graves' hyperthyroidism. The CDR3 runs from the conserved cysteine through the conserved F or W. D genes are given only for firm matches.

D	V	J	CDR3
TRBD2	TRBV5-1	TRBJ2-5	CASSPGLAGGPQETQYF
.	TRBV28	TRBJ1-6	CASSLGYGSPLHF
TRBD2	TRBV27	TRBJ2-7	CASSLASGTRPYEQYF
TRBD2	TRBV6-1	TRBJ2-3	CASALAGGADTQYF
TRBD1	TRBV5-6	TRBJ1-1	CASSFGTGGWFAEAFF
.	TRBV27	TRBJ1-5	CASRGLDSNQPQHF
TRBD2	TRBV12-5	TRBJ2-1	CASGLVILTSGKGEQFF
.	TRBV19	TRBJ2-7	CASSIDGGTGKFEQYF
.	TRBV12-3/TRBV12-4	TRBJ2-7	CASSFRGTKFYEQYF
TRBD1	TRBV7-2	TRBJ2-5	CASSTGQEETQYF
TRBD2	TRBV7-6	TRBJ2-7	CASSLGSGTSYEQYF
TRBD2	TRBV3-1	TRBJ2-5	CASSQVLAGGRETQYF
TRBD1	TRBV29-1	TRBJ2-2	CSAADRVSGELFF
.	TRBV12-3/TRBV12-4	TRBJ2-1	CASSGGAGSYNEQFF
.	TRBV10-3	TRBJ2-7	CAISQGMDEQYF
TRBD1	TRBV7-6	TRBJ1-1	CASSSRQGVTEAFF
.	TRBV6-5	TRBJ2-7	CASSYRTEETYEQYF
.	TRBV12-5	TRBJ2-3	CASGTGPRLGTDTQYF
TRBD1	TRBV27	TRBJ1-1	CASSLLGQGRYTEAFF
TRBD1	TRBV20-1	TRBJ2-5	CSARGSQGRQETQYF